This T cell receptor (beta chain) was sequenced during a study of T cell responses to AZD1222 COVID-19 vaccine. This clone is a singleton in its sample. Its antigen is currently unknown. The CDR3 spans 16 residues. The germline V gene encodes CDR1 MNHEY and CDR2 SVGAGI. V dropped 0 bases and J dropped 8; count of bases not matched to a gene: 7. General study findings and limits: There were mostly white British donors and more females than males, and clonal diversity was possibly underestimated. Of spike-specific TCRs, nearly half reportedly target regions left unmutated in variants.

TCRdb keeps only in-frame clones here, not all; method: immunoSEQ multiplex PCR. The table records under 150,000 clones, around 90% of them present only once. Sequencing was performed on peripheral blood, taken 28 days after the second AZD1222 dose. This chain uses TRBV6-5 with TRBJ1-6; 7 nucleotides agree with TRBD1. The TCR was taken from an adult who received the AZD1222 COVID-19 vaccine. CDR3 coding DNA: TGTGCCAGCAGTTACTCGTCAGGGGGTCCCCATTCACCCCTCCACTTT. It is translated as CASSYSSGGPHSPLHF.